These T cell receptor beta chains were read from a single sample in a study of T cells in Graves' hyperthyroidism and ophthalmopathy. TCRdb recomputed calls from the multiplex PCR reads with MiXCR, one row per CDR3 protein. The sample carries under 350,000 distinct CDR3 sequences, roughly 13% recorded once. The sequenced sample consisted of blood. All receptors come from a middle-aged woman with Graves' hyperthyroidism. Each CDR3 is given with its conserved first and last residue. The D gene is left open where the match is weak. Expanded clones get a size class; other rows say once, few or many, or leave the size out.

size: .; D: TRBD2; V: TRBV15; J: TRBJ2-5; DNA: TGTGCCACCAGCAGGGGACTAGCGGCCCAAGAGACCCAGTACTTC; CDR3: CATSRGLAAQETQYF
size: many; D: .; V: TRBV7-2; J: TRBJ2-5; DNA: TGTGCCAGCAGCCCAACCCCAGAGTACCAAGAGACCCAGTACTTC; CDR3: CASSPTPEYQETQYF
size: .; D: TRBD2; V: TRBV27; J: TRBJ2-7; DNA: TGTGCCAGCAGTTCCTTGGTGGTCAGGACTAGCGGGAGGAGGAGCGGCAACCAACCCTACGAGCAGTACTTC; CDR3: CASSSLVVRTSGRRSGNQPYEQYF
size: many; D: .; V: TRBV7-8; J: TRBJ2-1; DNA: TGTGCCAGCAGCCCCTTGGACTGGAACAATGAGCAGTTCTTC; CDR3: CASSPLDWNNEQFF
size: few; D: .; V: TRBV7-9; J: TRBJ1-1; DNA: TGTGCCAGCAGCTTAGGTTTTCTGTACACTGAAGCTTTCTTT; CDR3: CASSLGFLYTEAFF
size: many; D: .; V: TRBV6-1; J: TRBJ2-7; DNA: TGTGCCAGCAGTAGGACTGTAACCGCCACCCTTTCCTACGAGCAGTACTTC; CDR3: CASSRTVTATLSYEQYF
size: few; D: .; V: TRBV30; J: TRBJ2-3; DNA: TGTGCCTGGGCCCCCTTGCGTGGGGTTACAGATACGCAGTATTTT; CDR3: CAWAPLRGVTDTQYF
size: few; D: .; V: TRBV7-2; J: TRBJ1-1; DNA: TGTGCCAGCAGCCCTAGACTCCGGATGAACACTGAAGCTTTCTTT; CDR3: CASSPRLRMNTEAFF
size: many; D: .; V: TRBV2; J: TRBJ1-1; DNA: TGTGCCTCGGTACGGGACATGAACACTGAAGCTTTCTTT; CDR3: CASVRDMNTEAFF
size: many; D: .; V: TRBV20-1; J: TRBJ2-5; DNA: TGCAGTGCTAGCCGGCAGGGTGCCGGGGAGACCCAGTACTTC; CDR3: CSASRQGAGETQYF
size: many; D: .; V: TRBV7-8; J: TRBJ2-4; DNA: TGTGCCAGCAGCTTAATGGCTACTTCAAAAAACATTCAGTACTTC; CDR3: CASSLMATSKNIQYF
size: many; D: TRBD1; V: TRBV7-9; J: TRBJ2-1; DNA: TGTGCCAGCAGCTTAGGGAGACAGGGCCTCTCCTACAATGAGCAGTTCTTC; CDR3: CASSLGRQGLSYNEQFF
size: many; D: .; V: TRBV19; J: TRBJ2-1; DNA: TGTGCCAGCCTTGCCAGGGGATACAATGAGCAGTTCTTC; CDR3: CASLARGYNEQFF
size: .; D: TRBD2; V: TRBV2; J: TRBJ2-5; DNA: TGTGCCAGCAGCTTAGGTGGACTAGCGGGAGGTGGAGAGACCCAGTACTTC; CDR3: CASSLGGLAGGGETQYF
size: many; D: .; V: TRBV6-1; J: TRBJ1-5; DNA: TGTGCCAGCGCCCCAATCCGGGGCCTGGGCGATCAGCCCCAGCATTTT; CDR3: CASAPIRGLGDQPQHF
size: many; D: .; V: TRBV10-1; J: TRBJ1-1; DNA: TGCGCCAGCAGTGAGTCGGGGCAAGGGCCATCAAAAACTGAAGCTTTCTTT; CDR3: CASSESGQGPSKTEAFF
size: .; D: .; V: TRBV4-2; J: TRBJ2-7; DNA: TGTGCCAGCAGCCCTGGCGACACGACGTACGAGCAGTACTTC; CDR3: CASSPGDTTYEQYF
size: .; D: .; V: TRBV19; J: TRBJ1-5; DNA: TGTGCCAGTAGTCAACAGGGAAGATTGAATCAGCCCCAGCATTTT; CDR3: CASSQQGRLNQPQHF
size: .; D: TRBD1; V: TRBV20-1; J: TRBJ1-2; DNA: TGCAGTGCTAGACCTCCCTGGGACAGGTTTTTCTATGGCTACACCTTC; CDR3: CSARPPWDRFFYGYTF
size: .; D: TRBD1; V: TRBV6-4; J: TRBJ1-5; DNA: TGTGCCAGCAACGACAGGGAGGAGATGAACAATCAGCCCCAGCATTTT; CDR3: CASNDREEMNNQPQHF
size: many; D: .; V: TRBV12-3/TRBV12-4; J: TRBJ2-7; DNA: TGTGCCAGCAGAGCCGGGACTTCGAGCTCCTACGAGCAGTACTTC; CDR3: CASRAGTSSSYEQYF
size: few; D: TRBD1; V: TRBV4-1; J: TRBJ1-2; DNA: TGCGCCAGCAGCCCACGACAGGGGGCCATCTATGGCTACACCTTC; CDR3: CASSPRQGAIYGYTF
size: many; D: .; V: TRBV18; J: TRBJ1-6; DNA: TGTGCCAGCTCAAGCGGAGAAAGGTCACCCCTCCACTTT; CDR3: CASSSGERSPLHF
size: many; D: .; V: TRBV24-1; J: TRBJ2-7; DNA: TGTGCCACCAGTGGATCGGGAGCGGGCTACGAGCAGTACTTC; CDR3: CATSGSGAGYEQYF
size: .; D: .; V: TRBV19; J: TRBJ2-2; DNA: TGTGCCAGTAGTTCCCGGTCATTGCCCACCGGGGAGCTGTTTTTT; CDR3: CASSSRSLPTGELFF
size: many; D: .; V: TRBV28; J: TRBJ2-3; DNA: TGTGCCAGCAGCTCAAATTCAGATACGCAGTATTTT; CDR3: CASSSNSDTQYF
size: .; D: TRBD1; V: TRBV12-3/TRBV12-4; J: TRBJ1-4; DNA: TGTGCCAGCAGACCAGGGACAGGTGGTTTAGGTAGTGAAAAACTGTTTTTT; CDR3: CASRPGTGGLGSEKLFF
size: many; D: TRBD2; V: TRBV20-1; J: TRBJ2-5; DNA: TGCAGTGCGTTGGCGGGAGTTGAGGAGACCCAGTACTTC; CDR3: CSALAGVEETQYF
size: many; D: .; V: TRBV27; J: TRBJ2-5; DNA: TGTGCCAGCAGTCTCCTCGGGGCGGCCACTCAAGAGACCCAGTACTTC; CDR3: CASSLLGAATQETQYF
size: many; D: .; V: TRBV7-3; J: TRBJ2-2; DNA: TGTGCCAGCAGCTTATCGGCCAGACAAGGGGAGCTGTTTTTT; CDR3: CASSLSARQGELFF
size: many; D: TRBD2; V: TRBV29-1; J: TRBJ2-5; DNA: TGCAGCGTTAAGGCTAGCGGACAAGAGACCCAGTACTTC; CDR3: CSVKASGQETQYF
size: many; D: TRBD1; V: TRBV20-1; J: TRBJ1-5; DNA: TGCAGTGCTCCAGAACAGGGGAATCAGCCCCAGCATTTT; CDR3: CSAPEQGNQPQHF
size: many; D: TRBD1; V: TRBV7-9; J: TRBJ2-7; DNA: TGTGCCAGCATCTCTACGGGGGACAGGGGTAATGAGCAGTACTTC; CDR3: CASISTGDRGNEQYF
size: many; D: TRBD2; V: TRBV14; J: TRBJ2-7; DNA: TGTGCCAGCAGCCAAGATCCCGGGAGGCGCTACGAGCAGTACTTC; CDR3: CASSQDPGRRYEQYF
size: .; D: TRBD2; V: TRBV7-8; J: TRBJ2-2; DNA: TGTGCCAGCAGCAGAGCGGGGGGGGGTGCGGCCGGGGAGCTGTTTTTT; CDR3: CASSRAGGGAAGELFF
size: many; D: .; V: TRBV18; J: TRBJ2-5; DNA: TGTGCCAGCTCATCGGCAACCAAAGAGACCCAGTACTTC; CDR3: CASSSATKETQYF
size: .; D: TRBD2; V: TRBV19; J: TRBJ2-2; DNA: TGTGCCAGTAGTACCGGACTAGCGGCGAACACCGGGGAGCTGTTTTTT; CDR3: CASSTGLAANTGELFF
size: few; D: .; V: TRBV19; J: TRBJ1-2; DNA: TGTGCCAGTAGTCCACAGGACCCTAGGTATGGCTACACCTTC; CDR3: CASSPQDPRYGYTF
size: many; D: .; V: TRBV12-3/TRBV12-4; J: TRBJ2-2; DNA: TGTGCCAGCAGTTTCGGAAGGGCGGGCACCGGGGAGCTGTTTTTT; CDR3: CASSFGRAGTGELFF
size: few; D: .; V: TRBV19; J: TRBJ1-3; DNA: TGTGCCAGTAGTATGCCCGGACGCAGGTTCTCTGGAAACACCATATATTTT; CDR3: CASSMPGRRFSGNTIYF
size: many; D: .; V: TRBV9; J: TRBJ2-3; DNA: TGTGCCAGCAGCCCCTTCCCGACTAGCACAGATACGCAGTATTTT; CDR3: CASSPFPTSTDTQYF
size: .; D: .; V: TRBV6-2/TRBV6-3; J: TRBJ1-5; DNA: TGTGCCAGCAGGCCAGGCCTGGGAGGGCAGCCCCAGCATTTT; CDR3: CASRPGLGGQPQHF
size: many; D: .; V: TRBV3-1; J: TRBJ2-1; DNA: TGTGCCAGCAGCCGAGAGGACTCGTCCTACAATGAGCAGTTCTTC; CDR3: CASSREDSSYNEQFF
size: many; D: TRBD2; V: TRBV6-2/TRBV6-3; J: TRBJ2-1; DNA: TGTGCCAGCAGTTACTCGGGTGTAGCGGGAGTACGGCGGGAGCAGTTCTTC; CDR3: CASSYSGVAGVRREQFF
size: many; D: TRBD2; V: TRBV2; J: TRBJ2-1; DNA: TGTGCCAGCGGAGGCCTTAGCGGGAACTACGGGAATGAGCAGTTCTTC; CDR3: CASGGLSGNYGNEQFF
size: .; D: .; V: TRBV7-9; J: TRBJ1-1; DNA: TGTGCCAGCAGCCCCGCCCAGGTGAACACTGAAGCTTTCTTT; CDR3: CASSPAQVNTEAFF
size: many; D: .; V: TRBV20-1; J: TRBJ1-5; DNA: TGCAGTGCTAGAGATATGGGGTATCAGCCCCAGCATTTT; CDR3: CSARDMGYQPQHF
size: many; D: .; V: TRBV10-2; J: TRBJ2-7; DNA: TGCGCCAGCAGTGAGAGACCTAGAGACGAGCAGTACTTC; CDR3: CASSERPRDEQYF
size: few; D: .; V: TRBV6-1; J: TRBJ1-4; DNA: TGTGCCAGCAGTGAAAACCCGGGGGCTAATGAAAAACTGTTTTTT; CDR3: CASSENPGANEKLFF
size: many; D: .; V: TRBV20-1; J: TRBJ2-4; DNA: TGCAGTGCTAGTCTACAGACCCGGCGGGTAGGGGAAAACATTCAGTACTTC; CDR3: CSASLQTRRVGENIQYF
size: .; D: .; V: TRBV5-5; J: TRBJ2-2; DNA: TGTGCCAGCAGCCGGCGGACAGAAAGGACCGGGGAGCTGTTTTTT; CDR3: CASSRRTERTGELFF
size: many; D: .; V: TRBV6-1; J: TRBJ2-7; DNA: TGTGCCAGCACCACGGGACACCGAAGCTCCTACGAGCAGTACTTC; CDR3: CASTTGHRSSYEQYF
size: many; D: .; V: TRBV5-1; J: TRBJ2-2; DNA: TGCGCCAGCAGCTATCCTGACCCCTCTTACACCGGGGAGCTGTTTTTT; CDR3: CASSYPDPSYTGELFF
size: few; D: TRBD1; V: TRBV24-1; J: TRBJ1-1; DNA: TGTGCCACCAGTGATGAAGGTCAGGGGGCTTCTGAAGCTTTCTTT; CDR3: CATSDEGQGASEAFF
size: many; D: .; V: TRBV6-1; J: TRBJ1-2; DNA: TGTGCCAGCAGGGCACCCGCAGGGCTTAACTATGGCTACACCTTC; CDR3: CASRAPAGLNYGYTF
size: few; D: TRBD1; V: TRBV29-1; J: TRBJ1-5; DNA: TGCAGCGTTGCTTACGGACAGGGTAGTCAGCCCCAGCATTTT; CDR3: CSVAYGQGSQPQHF
size: many; D: .; V: TRBV13; J: TRBJ1-2; DNA: TGTGCCAGCAGCTTAGGAGGCTCAGGCTATGGCTACACCTTC; CDR3: CASSLGGSGYGYTF